What follows are 19 T cell receptor beta chains derived from one specimen sequenced in a study of beta chain features in type 1 diabetes. All of the isolated RNA was reverse transcribed, so expressed TCRB transcripts were sequenced. Some clones are missing from TCRdb's copy, which holds only in-frame ones; the method was immunoSEQ multiplex PCR. The table has hundreds of thousands of clones, around 16% seen once. The sequencing sample was made of naive CD4+ T cells from blood. All receptors come from a man younger than 35 in good health.

Turning to this clone: At one of its ends the junction is not consistent with the germline gene, which may arise from a read error. The gene calls are TRBV7-3 and TRBJ2-5; D unclear. The germline V gene encodes CDR1 SGHTA and CDR2 FQGTGA. The CDR3 consists of 13 residues. The CDR3 loop is CASSQRTGETQYF. The CDR3 DNA reads as TGCGCCAGCAGCCAACGGACGGGAGAGACCCAGTACTTC.

This chain uses TRBV6-5 with TRBJ1-3, with D unresolved. V lost 5 bases, J lost 4 bases, and 9 bases lay in between. Germline lookup yields CDR1 MNHEY and CDR2 SVGAGI. CDR3 length equals 13 residues. The CDR3 region is CASSELRGNTIYF. The DNA for the CDR3 is TGTGCCAGCAGTGAATTGCGGGGAAACACCATATATTTT.

The J gene is TRBJ2-2, the V gene TRBV5-4, with D uncertain. This CDR3 has 12 amino acids. Germline V gene sequence: CDR1 SGHNT, CDR2 YYREEE (reference sequence). With 4 bases removed from V and 7 bases from J, the gap between germline ends came to 8 bases. CDR3 coding DNA: TGTGCCAGCAGCCCCACCAACGGGGAGCTGTTTTTT. Its translation is CASSPTNGELFF.

The rearrangement links TRBV28 to TRBJ2-1; TRBD1 matches at 8 bases. The CDR3 spans 17 residues. J was trimmed by 5 bases and V by 7 bases; bases with no gene match: 16. Germline V gene lookup returns CDR1 MDHEN and CDR2 SYDVKM. CDR3: CASTAPAGTGSDNEQFF. Written as DNA, the CDR3 is TGTGCCAGCACCGCACCCGCCGGGACAGGTAGTGACAATGAGCAGTTCTTC.

The rearrangement links TRBV7-2 to TRBJ1-2; D remains unclear. Between the trimmed V and J ends, which lost 5 bases and 3 bases, there was a span of 16 bases. The V gene's germline CDR1 is SGHTA and CDR2 FQGNSA. The length of the CDR3 is 15 residues. The DNA for the CDR3 is TGTGCCAGCAGCCCACAGCTCGCCCTAGACTATGGCTACACCTTC. As protein: CASSPQLALDYGYTF.

The chain has TRBV5-1 and TRBJ2-7; TRBD2 aligns across 11 bases. Germline V lookup: CDR1 SGHRS, CDR2 YFSETQ. The J segment lost 5 bases and the V segment lost 4 bases, leaving 8 bases of the junction unmatched. The CDR3 contains 15 residues. The CDR3 DNA reads TGCGCCAGCAGCCGAACTAGCGGGAGTCTCCACGAGCAGTACTTC. Amino acid sequence: CASSRTSGSLHEQYF. The entire variable domain, with the rest obtained from reference TRBV5-1 and TRBJ2-7, is as follows: KAGVTQTPRYLIKTRGQQVTLSCSPISGHRSVSWYQQTPGQGLQFLFEYFSETQRNKGNFPGRFSGRQFSNSRSEMNVSTLELGDSALYLCASSRTSGSLHEQYFGPGTRLTVT.

This clone was seen more than once but under ten times. The chain recombines TRBV14 with TRBJ2-3; 7 positions match TRBD2. The trim removed 5 bases at V and 3 bases at J, leaving 5 bases unmatched. Per germline, CDR1 SGHDN and CDR2 FVKESK. This CDR3 spans 14 amino acids. CDR3 in DNA: TGTGCCAGCAGCAACCGGGGAGGGACAGATACGCAGTATTTT. Translating it yields CASSNRGGTDTQYF.

This rearrangement joins TRBV5-6 to TRBJ1-2; the match to TRBD1 covers 8 bases. V shed 1 base, J shed 0 bases, and the junction held 2 bases outside the gene matches. There are 15 residues in the CDR3. Germline V gene data show CDR1 as SGHDT and CDR2 as YYEEEE. The CDR3 bases are TGTGCCAGCAGCTTGAAGACAGGGGCTAACTATGGCTACACCTTC. As protein: CASSLKTGANYGYTF. Full variable domain (remainder filled in from reference TRBV5-6 and TRBJ1-2): DAGVTQSPTHLIKTRGQQVTLRCSPKSGHDTVSWYQQALGQGPQFIFQYYEEEERQRGNFPDRFSGHQFPNYSSELNVNALLLGDSALYLCASSLKTGANYGYTFGSGTRLTVV.

In its sample, this clone was seen many times. The chain employs TRBV2 and TRBJ2-1; no clear D. This CDR3 has 13 residues. Trimming pared 4 bases from V and 4 bases from J, leaving 8 bases between. From germline, CDR1 is SNHLY and CDR2 FYNNEI. The CDR3 reads CASSVQEYNEQFF. The CDR3 DNA sequence: TGTGCCAGCAGTGTTCAGGAATACAATGAGCAGTTCTTC.

This clone was recorded a few times. V gene TRBV14 combines with J gene TRBJ2-1; 9 bases fit TRBD1. CDR3 length: 16 residues. Germline V gives CDR1 SGHDN, CDR2 FVKESK. V was clipped by 2 bases and J by 9 bases; unmatched bases: 11. CDR3 protein: CASSQRTGVPWAEQFF. The CDR3 region has the DNA TGTGCCAGCAGCCAAAGGACAGGGGTTCCCTGGGCTGAGCAGTTCTTC.

This clone was detected a few times. The chain joins TRBV2 to TRBJ1-5, with TRBD1 matching over 7 bases. In germline, CDR1 is SNHLY, CDR2 FYNNEI. The junction had 5 bases not matched to a gene; V was cut back by 6 bases and J by 0 bases. The CDR3 has 15 residues. DNA for the CDR3: TGTGCCAGCAGGGGGGACAGACATAGCAATCAGCCCCAGCATTTT. Protein sequence: CASRGDRHSNQPQHF.

The CDR3: CASSADTEAFF. CDR3 in DNA: TGCGCCAGCAGCGCGGACACTGAAGCTTTCTTT. This sequence joins TRBV5-1 and TRBJ1-1; D unclear. This CDR3 region has 11 residues. V was pared by 4 bases and J by 3 bases, with 4 bases between. Germline CDR1 SGHRS, CDR2 YFSETQ.

The CDR3 region is CASSRHENTEAFF. CDR3 coding DNA: TGTGCCAGCAGTCGACACGAGAACACTGAAGCTTTCTTT. The chain couples TRBV6-5 to TRBJ1-1; no definite D call. The germline V and J ends were trimmed by 5 bases and 1 base, with 8 bases remaining between them. The CDR3 sequence is 13 residues long. CDR1 is MNHEY and CDR2 is SVGAGI in the germline V gene.

V usage is TRBV9 and J usage is TRBJ2-1; 9 nucleotides line up with TRBD2. Trimming took 4 bases from V and 5 from J; bases not matched to a gene: 7. The germline V gene has CDR1 SGDLS and CDR2 YYNGEE. The CDR3 covers 15 residues. The CDR3 loop is CASSLLAGSNNEQFF. The CDR3 nucleotides are TGTGCCAGCAGCCTCCTAGCGGGGAGTAACAATGAGCAGTTCTTC.

Ten or more counts support this clone. The chain carries TRBV10-3 and TRBJ2-1; D possibly matches TRBD1 or TRBD2 (5 bases each). The CDR3 contains 14 residues. V was trimmed by 8 bases and J by 4 bases, leaving 15 bases between them. CDR1 ENHRY and CDR2 SYGVKD come from the germline V gene. Here the CDR3 DNA reads TGTGCCATCCAAGGGCAGGGACCTTACAATGAGCAGTTCTTC. It specifies CAIQGQGPYNEQFF.

CDR3 loop: CASSHEGLGYNEQFF. CDR3 in DNA: TGTGCCAGCAGCCATGAGGGACTCGGCTACAATGAGCAGTTCTTC. The J gene is TRBJ2-1, the V gene TRBV14; the D gene is possibly TRBD2 (6 bases). The V and J ends lost 3 bases and 3 bases respectively, with 12 bases between them. The CDR3 totals 15 residues. Germline V gene data show CDR1 as SGHDN and CDR2 as FVKESK.

The table lists this clone with a few counts. V and J are TRBV29-1 and TRBJ2-2, with unresolved D. The V end lost 8 bases, the J end lost 0 bases, and 16 bases lay between the germline ends. CDR1 SQVTM and CDR2 ANQGSEA come from the germline V gene. There are 15 residues in the CDR3. The CDR3 bases are TGCAGCACCCTGAAGGGCCAATCGAACACCGGGGAGCTGTTTTTT. This encodes CSTLKGQSNTGELFF.

The chain joins TRBV10-3 to TRBJ2-1; TRBD2 agrees at 7 bases. V lost 10 bases, J lost 5 bases, and 8 bases stayed unmatched. The germline gives CDR1 ENHRY, CDR2 SYGVKD. The CDR3 loop spans 13 amino acids. CDR3 nucleotides: TGTGCCAGCGGGGGAACCGGGGACAATGAGCAGTTCTTC. This encodes CASGGTGDNEQFF.

In this sample, this clone turned up a few times. The chain links TRBV4-3 to TRBJ1-5; D unclear. Germline V lookup: CDR1 LGHNA, CDR2 YSLEER. The CDR3 contains 17 residues. V lost 0 bases and J 0 bases, leaving 12 bases between the germline ends. DNA for the CDR3: TGCGCCAGCAGCCAAGATCTTGGCAGATATAGCAATCAGCCCCAGCATTTT. Protein sequence: CASSQDLGRYSNQPQHF.